This TCR beta chain was captured in a study of cytomegalovirus exposure and HLA in healthy donors. PCR was performed using 60 Vbeta and 13 Jbeta primers. Libraries were prepared by immunoSEQ multiplex PCR; TCRdb keeps only in-frame clonotypes and omits some of them. The listing contains around 100,000 clones. V was cut by 3 bases and J by 5 bases, with 11 bases left in between. Germline V gene sequence: CDR1 KGHSH, CDR2 LQKENI. This CDR3 is built from 13 residues. The sample comprised PBMCs. The clonotype comes from a man aged 50 or older in good health and CMV-seronegative. The rearrangement joins TRBV18 to TRBJ2-7; D possibly corresponds to TRBD1 (5 bases). The chain's CDR3 is CASSPIQDNEQYF. Here the CDR3 DNA reads TGTGCCAGCTCACCCATTCAGGACAACGAGCAGTACTTC.